The T cell receptor (beta chain) under discussion was sequenced for a study of shared clonotypes between healthy human individuals. Background on the study: Used for every donor were three CD4 naive, three CD4 memory, two CD8 naive and one CD8 memory plate.

Selected positively for CCR7 and CD45RO-negative, naive CD8 cells excluded terminally differentiated effector memory CD45RA+ cells. Original handling: ImmunoSEQ supplied junction-only sequences lacking quality scores, so filtering was different. Sequencing was performed with immunoSEQ multiplex PCR; in TCRdb, only in-frame clones are kept and a portion is missing. D and trimming were read from the DNA, whereas the V and J calls and clone size are those reported in that table. The sample includes hundreds of thousands of clones, 92% of them seen just once. Trimming at V came to 5 bases and at J to 1 base, leaving 7 bases not matched to a gene. The germline gives CDR1 SEHNR, CDR2 FQNEAQ (reference sequence). The CDR3 contains 16 residues. Study-wide points: Even with large depth, rarefaction showed that sorted-subset sequencing was incomplete.

This clone is a singleton in its sample. Its cognate antigen is unknown. Other DNA sequences in the same sample also yield this CDR3. The chain has TRBV7-9 and TRBJ2-1; TRBD2 matches 8 bases. This sequence was found in a man younger than 45 in good health. The specimen was naive CD8+ T cells sorted from blood. CDR3 residues: CASSPLAGSSYNEQFF. The CDR3 nucleotides are TGTGCCAGCAGCCCCCTAGCGGGTAGTTCCTACAATGAGCAGTTCTTC.